This TCR beta chain was obtained from a study of T cell responses to AZD1222 COVID-19 vaccine. The repertoire was sequenced with immunoSEQ multiplex PCR; TCRdb's copy has only in-frame clones and lacks some. The data show 150,000 to 160,000 clones, with 85% to 90% seen just once and 5.5% held by the top ten. General study results and limits: It was only after the peak T cell response that any repertoires were sampled. Baseline seropositivity occurred in only a handful of AZD1222 recipients. Mostly white British, mostly female donors; authors suggested clonal diversity may be underestimated. A rise in Spike-specific TCR breadth and depth followed two AZD1222 doses.

V lost 2 bases and J 1 base, leaving 3 bases between the germline ends. Germline CDR1 LGHDT, CDR2 YNNKEL (reference sequence). The CDR3 extends over 13 amino acids. As for this clone: Its antigen is as yet unknown.

Source: peripheral blood, taken on day 0 of MenACWY control vaccination. The receptor comes from an adult in good health. The chain carries TRBV3-1 (or the pseudogene TRBV3-2) and TRBJ1-5; D gene unclear. This CDR3 reads CASSQRSNQPQHF. DNA for the CDR3: TGTGCCAGCAGCCAAAGGAGCAATCAGCCCCAGCATTTT.